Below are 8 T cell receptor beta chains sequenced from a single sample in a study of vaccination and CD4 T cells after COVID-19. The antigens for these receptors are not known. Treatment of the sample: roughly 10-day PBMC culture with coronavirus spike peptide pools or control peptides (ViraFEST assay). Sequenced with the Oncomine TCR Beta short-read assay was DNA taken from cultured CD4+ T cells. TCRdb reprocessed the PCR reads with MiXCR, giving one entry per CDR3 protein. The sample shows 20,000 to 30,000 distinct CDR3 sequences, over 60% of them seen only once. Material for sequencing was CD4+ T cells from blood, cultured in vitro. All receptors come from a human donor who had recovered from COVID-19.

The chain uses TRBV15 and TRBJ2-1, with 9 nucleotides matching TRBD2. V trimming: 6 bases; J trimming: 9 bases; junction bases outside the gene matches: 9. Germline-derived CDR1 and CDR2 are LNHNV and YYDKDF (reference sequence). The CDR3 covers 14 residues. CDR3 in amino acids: CATRLAGAPREQFF. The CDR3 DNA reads TGTGCCACCAGACTAGCGGGTGCCCCTCGTGAGCAGTTCTTC.

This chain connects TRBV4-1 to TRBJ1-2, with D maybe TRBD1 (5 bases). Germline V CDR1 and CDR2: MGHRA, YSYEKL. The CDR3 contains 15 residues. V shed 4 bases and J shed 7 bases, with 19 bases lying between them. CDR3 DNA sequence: TGCGCCAGCAGCCTCTGGGCCTCAGGGACGGGTGGCTACACCTTC. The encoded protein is CASSLWASGTGGYTF.

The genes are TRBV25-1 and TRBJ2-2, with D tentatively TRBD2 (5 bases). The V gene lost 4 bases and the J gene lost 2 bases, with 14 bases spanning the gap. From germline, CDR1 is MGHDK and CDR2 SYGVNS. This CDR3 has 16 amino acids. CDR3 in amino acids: CASSGTLGFNTGELFF. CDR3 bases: TGTGCCAGCAGTGGTACACTAGGGTTTAACACCGGGGAGCTGTTTTTT.

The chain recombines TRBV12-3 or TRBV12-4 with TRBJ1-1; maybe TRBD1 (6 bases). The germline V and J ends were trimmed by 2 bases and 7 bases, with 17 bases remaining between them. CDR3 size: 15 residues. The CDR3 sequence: CASSLRGRVWGEAFF. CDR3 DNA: TGTGCCAGCAGTTTAAGGGGGAGGGTCTGGGGTGAAGCTTTCTTT.

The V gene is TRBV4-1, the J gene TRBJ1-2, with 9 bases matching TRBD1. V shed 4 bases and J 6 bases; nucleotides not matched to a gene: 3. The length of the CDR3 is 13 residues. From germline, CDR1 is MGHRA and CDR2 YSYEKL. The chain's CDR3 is CASSLQGANGYTF. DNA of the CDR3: TGCGCCAGCAGCCTACAGGGGGCTAATGGCTACACCTTC.

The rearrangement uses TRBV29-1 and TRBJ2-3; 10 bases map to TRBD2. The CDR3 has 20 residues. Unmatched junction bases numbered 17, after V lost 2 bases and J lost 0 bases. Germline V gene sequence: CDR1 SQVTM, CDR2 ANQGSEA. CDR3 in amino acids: CSVETRGSLAGVGSTDTQYF. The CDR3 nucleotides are TGCAGCGTTGAAACACGGGGGAGTCTAGCGGGAGTGGGAAGCACAGATACGCAGTATTTT.

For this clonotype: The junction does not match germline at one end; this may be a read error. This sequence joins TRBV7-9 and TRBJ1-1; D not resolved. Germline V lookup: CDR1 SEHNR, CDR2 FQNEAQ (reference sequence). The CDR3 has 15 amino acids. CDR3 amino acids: CASSLEANPNTEAFF. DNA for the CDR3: TGCGCCAGCAGCTTGGAGGCGAACCCAAACACTGAAGCTTTCTTT.

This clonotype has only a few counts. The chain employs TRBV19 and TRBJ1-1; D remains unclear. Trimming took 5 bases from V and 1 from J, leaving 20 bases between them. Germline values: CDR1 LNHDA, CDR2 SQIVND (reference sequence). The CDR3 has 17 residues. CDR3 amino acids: CASSPPIGRQPNTEAFF. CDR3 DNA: TGTGCCAGTAGTCCGCCAATCGGACGGCAGCCGAACACTGAAGCTTTCTTT.